The TCR beta chain described here comes from a study of molecular identifiers for immune sequencing clone quantification. Bulk TCR library preparation followed previously described methods with listed TCR primers. Using its own MiXCR run on the PCR reads, TCRdb lists one record per CDR3 protein. Among tens of thousands of distinct CDR3 sequences listed, roughly 20% were seen once. Many counts were recorded for this clonotype. Per germline, CDR1 SQVTM and CDR2 ANQGSEA. The CDR3 covers 13 residues. V was clipped by 6 bases and J by 3 bases; unmatched bases: 5. The sequenced material came from naive CD8+ T cells from blood, with Jurkat cell RNA spiked in. Subset meaning: FACS-sorted CD8+CD4-CCR7+CD45RA+ naive T cells. The chain uses TRBV29-1 and TRBJ2-7; the match to TRBD1 covers 10 bases. This sequence was found in a human donor in good health. Some libraries in this study had Jurkat cell RNA spiked in. CDR3 nucleotide sequence: TGCAGCGTCCCGGGACAGGGGTACTACGAGCAGTACTTC. Encoded protein: CSVPGQGYYEQYF.